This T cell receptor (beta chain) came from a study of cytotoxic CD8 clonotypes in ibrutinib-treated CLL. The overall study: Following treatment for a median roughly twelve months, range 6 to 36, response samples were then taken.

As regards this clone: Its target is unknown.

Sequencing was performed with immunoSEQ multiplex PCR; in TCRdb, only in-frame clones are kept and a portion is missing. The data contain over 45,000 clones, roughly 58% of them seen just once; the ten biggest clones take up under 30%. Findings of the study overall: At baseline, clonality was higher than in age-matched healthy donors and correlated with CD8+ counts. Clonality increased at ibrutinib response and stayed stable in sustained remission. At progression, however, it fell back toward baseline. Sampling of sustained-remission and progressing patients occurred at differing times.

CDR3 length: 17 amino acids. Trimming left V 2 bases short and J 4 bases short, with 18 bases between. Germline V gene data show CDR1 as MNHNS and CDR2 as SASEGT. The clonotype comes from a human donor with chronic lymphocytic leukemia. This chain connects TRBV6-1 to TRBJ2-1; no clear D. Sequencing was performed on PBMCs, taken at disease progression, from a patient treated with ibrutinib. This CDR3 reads CASSEQELLINYNEQFF. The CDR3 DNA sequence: TGTGCCAGCAGTGAACAGGAATTATTAATTAATTACAATGAGCAGTTCTTC.